Included here is one TCR beta chain sequence, with context. This sample is drawn from a study of blood T cell repertoires in COVID-19. Background on the study: Sample material is recorded as cDNA or gDNA derived from T cells, B-cell-depleted T cells, or PBMCs.

Sequenced by immunoSEQ multiplex PCR; TCRdb stores in-frame clones only, minus some. The sample lists roughly 200,000 clones; less than 85% were seen once. Two negative PCRs, clearance, or symptom resolution characterized the recovered Cohort 3 donors. Trimming removed 5 bases from V and 3 bases from J; junction bases left unmatched: 4. CDR1 is LNHDA and CDR2 is SQIVND in the germline V gene (reference sequence). CDR3 size: 13 residues. The rearrangement joins TRBV19 to TRBJ2-7, with 7 bases identical to TRBD1. The source material was PBMCs or T cells enriched from blood (not recorded which). This TCR was recovered from a man aged 40-50 years who had recovered from COVID-19. The DNA of the CDR3 is TGTGCCAGTAGTGACACAGGGGTCTACGAGCAGTACTTC. Protein product: CASSDTGVYEQYF.